A single sample is the source of the 25 T cell receptor beta chains below, sequenced in a study of metastatic and nonmetastatic thyroid tumors. With MiXCR, TCRdb called clones anew from the PCR reads. This sample carries some 10,000 clones, 12% of them seen once, and the ten largest clones take over 10%. Before thyroid surgery, none of the patients had received any treatment. Source material: blood. The receptors were sampled from a female donor with papillary thyroid cancer or a benign thyroid nodule (not recorded which). Some clones in this sample may be carry-over from other donors' samples.

This clone was seen at least ten times. The chain joins TRBV18 to TRBJ2-1; possibly TRBD2 for D (5 bases). The CDR3 sequence is 16 residues long. CDR1 and CDR2 (germline): KGHSH, LQKENI. The V gene lost 0 bases and the J gene lost 4 bases, with 13 bases spanning the gap. CDR3 sequence: CASSPPNRGVYNEQFF. The DNA for the CDR3 is TGTGCCAGCTCACCACCAAATCGGGGAGTTTACAATGAGCAGTTCTTC.

The table lists this clone with a few counts. Compared with germline, one end of the junction differs, possibly owing to a read error. This chain uses TRBV6-1 with TRBJ2-6; 9 bases are shared with TRBD1. This CDR3 contains 16 residues. Looked up from germline, CDR1 is MNHNS and CDR2 is SASEGT. This chain's CDR3 is CASSGDRGSGANFLTF. The CDR3 nucleotides read TGTGCCAGCAGTGGCGACAGGGGGTCTGGGGCCAACTTCCTGACTTTC.

V is TRBV18 and J is TRBJ1-4, with D possibly matching TRBD1 (5 bases). The CDR3 sequence is 14 residues long. Trimming removed 4 bases at V and 8 bases at J, with 14 bases between. Germline V CDR1 and CDR2: KGHSH, LQKENI. The CDR3 protein is CASSQGANSEKLFF. The CDR3 region has the DNA TGTGCCAGCTCACAAGGGGCCAATTCGGAAAAACTGTTTTTT.

By sample fraction, this clone is medium-sized. The genes are TRBV29-1 and TRBJ2-7, with TRBD1 matching 8 bases. Germline trimming cut 4 bases from V and 6 bases from J; bases unmatched to any gene: 8. The CDR3 loop spans 13 amino acids. The germline CDR1 and CDR2 sequences are SQVTM and ANQGSEA. CDR3 DNA sequence: TGCAGCGTTGGACTCAGGGGGCTTAGCGAGCAGTACTTC. This translates into CSVGLRGLSEQYF.

This clone showed up many times. V gene TRBV29-1 combines with J gene TRBJ2-3; the D gene could be TRBD1 or TRBD2 (5 bases each). Germline V gene lookup returns CDR1 SQVTM and CDR2 ANQGSEA. The CDR3 runs to 16 residues. V shed 4 bases and J shed 2 bases, with 19 bases lying between them. The CDR3 reads CSVGGDPTRPTDTQYF. The CDR3 region has the DNA TGCAGCGTTGGAGGGGACCCCACCCGACCCACAGATACGCAGTATTTT.

This clone was counted ten times or more. The chain is built from TRBV7-8 and TRBJ2-7; D gene ambiguous. Trimming took 2 bases from V and 0 from J, leaving 11 bases between them. This CDR3 contains 15 residues. CDR1 and CDR2 (germline): SGHVS, FQNEAQ. The CDR3 here is CASSLSGKSSYEQYF. CDR3 nucleotides: TGTGCCAGCAGCTTAAGTGGGAAAAGCTCCTACGAGCAGTACTTC.

This clone was seen repeatedly, ten times or more. V is TRBV14 and J is TRBJ2-7, with unresolved D. Germline CDR1 SGHDN, CDR2 FVKESK. V shed 1 base and J shed 0 bases, with 10 bases lying between them. The CDR3 runs to 15 residues. The CDR3, as DNA: TGTGCCAGCAGCCAAGGGGCTACCAGCTCCTACGAGCAGTACTTC. Amino acid sequence: CASSQGATSSYEQYF.

This clone was detected many times. It may be a read error: a sequence one base away is much more abundant. This sample also contains other DNA sequences that code for the same CDR3. The CDR3, as DNA: TGTGCCAGTAGCAGTGGTAGTGAAGCTTTCTTT. Translating gives CASSSGSEAFF. The chain recombines TRBV6-1 with TRBJ1-1; D remains unclear. Germline-derived CDR1 and CDR2 are MNHNS and SASEGT. The CDR3 runs 11 residues. The V and J ends lost 9 bases and 7 bases respectively, with 12 bases between them.

This clone is medium-sized by share. The chain links TRBV6-2 or TRBV6-3 to TRBJ2-7, with 7 nucleotides matching TRBD2. The germline gives CDR1 MNHEY, CDR2 SVGEGT. The CDR3 has 16 residues. V gave up 2 bases and J gave up 2 bases; unmatched junction bases: 9. The CDR3 coding sequence is TGTGCCAGCAGTTACAACCCTCTAGCGGTTACCTACGAGCAGTACTTC. Encoded protein: CASSYNPLAVTYEQYF.

As for this clone: Germline is not matched at one junction end, which may reflect a read error. The CDR3 region has the DNA TGCGCCAGCAGCATCTTAAGCGAGGTGTCTGGGGAGACACAGTACTTC. Translated, it gives CASSILSEVSGETQYF. The chain recombines TRBV5-1 with TRBJ2-5; D possibly corresponds to TRBD2 (5 bases). Germline loops: CDR1 SGHRS, CDR2 YFSETQ. The CDR3 contains 16 residues. The full variable domain, rest sourced from reference TRBV5-1 and TRBJ2-5, is KAGVTQTPRYLIKTRGQQVTLSCSPISGHRSVSWYQQTPGQGLQFLFEYFSETQRNKGNFPGRFSGRQFSNSRSEMNVSTLELGDSALYLCASSILSEVSGETQYFGPGTRLLVL.

This clone qualifies as medium-sized (0.01 to 0.1%). The CDR3 sequence: CAWSEGGLNYEQYF. Here the CDR3 DNA reads TGTGCCTGGAGTGAAGGGGGACTCAACTACGAGCAGTACTTC. The gene calls are TRBV30 and TRBJ2-7, with D possibly called TRBD1 or TRBD2 (6 bases each). Between the trimmed V and J ends, which lost 1 base and 3 bases, there was a span of 13 bases. The germline CDR1 and CDR2 sequences are GTSNPN and SVGIG (reference sequence). The length of the CDR3 is 14 residues.

This clone was recorded many times. This chain joins TRBV7-2 and TRBJ2-1; no firm D call. The CDR3 runs 12 residues. V lost 1 base to trimming and J lost 12 bases, with 10 bases between them. The germline V gene has CDR1 SGHTA and CDR2 FQGNSA. CDR3 DNA: TGTGCCAGCAGCTTAGTAGGGCGAGGGCAGTTCTTC. Residues: CASSLVGRGQFF.

This clone was counted at least ten times. V is TRBV10-3 and J is TRBJ1-5; no definite D call. This CDR3 contains 14 residues. Deletions cut 2 bases from V and 4 bases from J, with 9 bases between. In germline, CDR1 is ENHRY, CDR2 SYGVKD. CDR3 coding DNA: TGTGCCATCAGTGAGAGACGATGGAATCAGCCCCAGCATTTT. Translated: CAISERRWNQPQHF.

The gene calls are TRBV19 and TRBJ1-6, with D uncertain. Germline values: CDR1 LNHDA, CDR2 SQIVND (reference sequence). V was cut by 8 bases and J by 7 bases, with 12 bases left in between. The CDR3 loop spans 13 amino acids. The CDR3 loop reads CASHISENSPLHF. As DNA, the CDR3 is TGTGCCAGTCATATTAGCGAGAATTCACCCCTCCACTTT.

This clone occurred many times. The CDR3 DNA is TGTGCCAGCAGTTTATCGACCGGGTACGTCAGGCAGTTCTTC. Amino acids: CASSLSTGYVRQFF. The V call is TRBV27, the J call TRBJ2-1; D is ambiguous. Trimming pared 0 bases from V and 12 bases from J, leaving 15 bases between. This CDR3 has 14 amino acids. From germline, CDR1 is MNHEY and CDR2 SMNVEV (reference sequence).

The sample holds many counts of this clone. The chain links TRBV15 to TRBJ2-3, with 11 bases matching TRBD2. V was pared by 5 bases and J by 6 bases, with 7 bases of the junction left unmatched. The CDR3 runs 15 residues. Germline V gene lookup returns CDR1 LNHNV and CDR2 YYDKDF (reference sequence). The CDR3 DNA is TGTGCCACCAGCCCCTACCTAGCGGGGGGCGATACGCAGTATTTT. Amino acids: CATSPYLAGGDTQYF.

This clone was counted ten times or more. V is TRBV5-6 and J is TRBJ1-5; D is ambiguous. Trimming pared 1 base from V and 3 bases from J, leaving 14 bases between. Per the germline V gene, CDR1 is SGHDT and CDR2 is YYEEEE. This CDR3 has 16 amino acids. The CDR3 coding sequence is TGTGCCAGCAGCTTGTACGGAGGAGGTTCCAATCAGCCCCAGCATTTT. Its translation: CASSLYGGGSNQPQHF.

There are many counts of this clone. This chain joins TRBV11-3 and TRBJ2-1, with 8 bases matching TRBD2. The germline CDR1 and CDR2 sequences are SGHNT and YENEEA. Unmatched junction bases numbered 5, after V lost 5 bases and J lost 2 bases. This CDR3 spans 15 amino acids. The CDR3 DNA is TGTGCCAGCAGCACCCGGACTAGCACCTACAATGAGCAGTTCTTC. This codes for CASSTRTSTYNEQFF. Supplemented by reference TRBV11-3 and TRBJ2-1, the full variable domain reads EAGVVQSPRYKIIEKKQPVAFWCNPISGHNTLYWYLQNLGQGPELLIRYENEEAVDDSQLPKDRFSAERLKGVDSTLKIQPAELGDSAVYLCASSTRTSTYNEQFFGPGTRLTVL.

This clone appeared a few times. The chain uses TRBV2 and TRBJ2-7; D gene unclear. V was cut by 5 bases and J by 3 bases, with 14 bases left in between. From germline, CDR1 is SNHLY and CDR2 FYNNEI. The CDR3 spans 14 residues. For the CDR3, the DNA is TGTGCCAGCAGTACTACGAGCCTTAACTACGAGCAGTACTTC. This translates into CASSTTSLNYEQYF.

This clone is labeled medium-sized (0.01 to 0.1%). V gene TRBV4-2 combines with J gene TRBJ2-7, with 10 bases identical to TRBD1. Germline CDR1 is LGHNA and CDR2 is YNFKEQ. Trimming took 4 bases from V and 2 from J; bases not matched to a gene: 5. This CDR3 is built from 15 residues. As DNA, the CDR3 is TGTGCCAGCAGCCGGGGACAGGGGAGCGCCTACGAGCAGTACTTC. It specifies CASSRGQGSAYEQYF.

This clone is deemed medium-sized. This chain uses TRBV6-1 with TRBJ1-1; D not resolved. Trimming shortened V by 7 bases and J by 1 base, and 22 bases separated the two germline ends. CDR1 MNHNS and CDR2 SASEGT come from the germline V gene. The CDR3 runs 17 residues. The CDR3 DNA is TGTGCCAGCACCCACCTCCGGGGAGGAGATGGGAACACTGAAGCTTTCTTT. As protein: CASTHLRGGDGNTEAFF.

This clone was counted at least ten times. Here the CDR3 reads CASSQDSRLTDTQYF. CDR3 coding DNA: TGTGCCAGCAGCCAAGACTCGCGCCTCACAGATACGCAGTATTTT. The chain links TRBV3-1 to TRBJ2-3; no reliable D call. Trimming shortened V by 0 bases and J by 2 bases, and 9 bases separated the two germline ends. Per germline, CDR1 LGHDT and CDR2 YNNKEL (reference sequence). The length of the CDR3 is 15 residues.

This clone is judged medium-sized. The chain combines TRBV7-9 with TRBJ2-7, with D hard to call. The CDR3 has 12 amino acids. V lost 1 base and J lost 2, with 3 bases in between. Germline loops: CDR1 SEHNR, CDR2 FQNEAQ (reference sequence). The chain's CDR3 is CASSLEAYEQYF. The CDR3 DNA sequence: TGTGCCAGCAGCTTAGAAGCCTACGAGCAGTACTTC.

This clone was recorded many times. This chain joins TRBV20-1 and TRBJ2-3; 12 bases align to TRBD2. Germline CDR1 is DFQATT and CDR2 is SNEGSKA (reference sequence). This CDR3 region has 16 residues. Trimming at V came to 1 base and at J to 5 bases, leaving 7 bases not matched to a gene. As DNA, the CDR3 is TGCAGTGCTAGAGGGGCGACTAGCGGGGGACGAGATACGCAGTATTTT. This encodes CSARGATSGGRDTQYF.

This clone occurred many times. The V and J genes are TRBV18 and TRBJ1-1, with D possibly being TRBD1 (5 bases). Trimming cost V 1 base and J 0 bases, with 21 bases left between them. The CDR3 consists of 19 residues. Germline lookup yields CDR1 KGHSH and CDR2 LQKENI. This CDR3 reads CASSPRGIQLHFMNTEAFF. The CDR3 coding sequence is TGTGCCAGCTCACCACGGGGGATACAGCTTCACTTCATGAACACTGAAGCTTTCTTT.